This T cell receptor (beta chain) stems from a study of T cells expressing NK-cell markers. Study details: It was sorted CD3+CD56-NKG2C+, CD3+CD56+NKG2C- and CD3+CD56+NKG2C+ T cells that provided the TCR beta repertoires.

CDR1 is LGHNA and CDR2 is YSLEER in the germline V gene. The CDR3 runs 17 residues. Note on this clonotype: The antigen remains unidentified.

Study-wide points: There were several donors in whom these clonotypes also led the CD3+CD56-NKG2C+ fraction.

UMIs were included in TCR beta cDNA generated by 5'RACE template switching. Using the 5' RACE reads, TCRdb records one entry per CDR3 protein without DNA. This sample's table has 400,000 to 500,000 distinct CDR3 sequences. The TCR was taken from a woman aged 18 to 75 in good health. Sequenced: blood T cells: a sorted CD56 or NKG2C T cell subset, CD4+ or CD8+ T cells, or bulk PBMC T cells (not recorded which). V and J are TRBV4-3 and TRBJ1-2. CDR3 amino acids: CASSQQGGSAPLGSYTF.